The 15 T cell receptor beta chains below all came from one sample that was sequenced in a study of cytomegalovirus exposure and HLA in healthy donors. PCR involved 60 Vbeta and 13 Jbeta primers. Data came from immunoSEQ multiplex PCR; TCRdb stores just in-frame clones and leaves some out. The table records approximately 130,000 clones, 80% to 90% of them present only once. The specimen was PBMCs. Receptors were obtained from a woman in her twenties or thirties in good health and CMV-seronegative.

The V gene is TRBV5-1, the J gene TRBJ1-5, with D possibly TRBD1 on 5 matching bases. The CDR3 covers 17 residues. Trimming left V 0 bases short and J 0 bases short, with 13 bases between. Germline V CDR1 and CDR2: SGHRS, YFSETQ. The CDR3: CASSLDPTDYSNQPQHF. CDR3 nucleotides: TGCGCCAGCAGCTTGGATCCGACAGATTATAGCAATCAGCCCCAGCATTTT. Drawing the rest from reference TRBV5-1 and TRBJ1-5, the complete variable domain is KAGVTQTPRYLIKTRGQQVTLSCSPISGHRSVSWYQQTPGQGLQFLFEYFSETQRNKGNFPGRFSGRQFSNSRSEMNVSTLELGDSALYLCASSLDPTDYSNQPQHFGDGTRLSIL.

In the case of this clone: Other nucleotide sequences in the sample specify the same CDR3. The chain recombines TRBV7-9 with TRBJ2-7; D gene ambiguous. The CDR3 is 13 amino acids. CDR1 SEHNR and CDR2 FQNEAQ come from the germline V gene (reference sequence). Trimming left V 5 bases short and J 2 bases short, with 10 bases between. This CDR3 reads CASSPPQTYEQYF. As DNA, the CDR3 is TGTGCCAGCAGCCCCCCCCAGACCTACGAGCAGTACTTC. The full variable domain, rest sourced from reference TRBV7-9 and TRBJ2-7, is DTGVSQNPRHKITKRGQNVTFRCDPISEHNRLYWYRQTLGQGPEFLTYFQNEAQLEKSRLLSDRFSAERPKGSFSTLEIQRTEQGDSAMYLCASSPPQTYEQYFGPGTRLTVT.

The chain couples TRBV10-3 to TRBJ2-5, with D perhaps TRBD2 (6 bases). The end of the DNA aligns better with TRBJ2-7, so the J call may be wrong. The V gene's germline CDR1 is ENHRY and CDR2 SYGVKD. CDR3 length equals 17 residues. The DNA for the CDR3 is TGTGCCATCAGTGAAAAGCTCGGGGGATGGGAGTCCGGCGAGCAGTACTTC. Encoded protein: CAISEKLGGWESGEQYF.

This clone has only a few counts. The chain carries TRBV4-3 and TRBJ2-7; 9 bases map to TRBD2. The V and J ends lost 1 base and 4 bases, in that order; junction bases with no gene match: 5. Germline CDR1 is LGHNA and CDR2 is YSLEER. This CDR3 region has 15 residues. CDR3 amino acids: CASSQGLAETYEQYF. DNA of the CDR3: TGCGCCAGCAGCCAAGGACTAGCGGAGACTTACGAGCAGTACTTC.

The V call is TRBV27, the J call TRBJ2-7; 12 nucleotides align to TRBD2. This CDR3 region has 17 residues. Germline lookup yields CDR1 MNHEY and CDR2 SMNVEV (reference sequence). J gave up 2 bases and V 0 bases, and 5 bases lay outside the gene matches. The CDR3 sequence: CASSLSWLAGGTYEQYF. For the CDR3, the DNA is TGTGCCAGCAGTTTATCTTGGCTAGCGGGGGGGACCTACGAGCAGTACTTC.

V and J are TRBV28 and TRBJ1-6, with TRBD1 matching 9 bases. The germline CDR1 and CDR2 sequences are MDHEN and SYDVKM. The CDR3 consists of 19 residues. J gave up 3 bases and V 3 bases, and 12 bases lay outside the gene matches. The CDR3 DNA reads as TGTGCCAGCAGTTTCGACTTGGCGTCGGGACAGGGCTATAATTCACCCCTCCACTTT. Residues: CASSFDLASGQGYNSPLHF.

V and J are TRBV28 and TRBJ1-5; D unclear. The germline gives CDR1 MDHEN, CDR2 SYDVKM. The CDR3 covers 11 residues. V was cut by 5 bases and J by 6 bases, with 5 bases left in between. For the CDR3, the DNA is TGTGCCAGCAGTGGAGGTCAGCCCCAGCATTTT. This sequence encodes CASSGGQPQHF.

This rearrangement joins TRBV4-3 to TRBJ2-4; TRBD2 aligns across 14 bases. V was pared by 4 bases and J by 2 bases, with 4 bases of the junction left unmatched. CDR1 and CDR2 from the germline V gene are LGHNA and YSLEER. The CDR3 is 17 amino acids. The chain's CDR3 is CASSPTSGRVTKNIQYF. The CDR3 DNA reads TGCGCCAGCAGCCCGACTAGCGGGAGGGTGACCAAAAACATTCAGTACTTC.

The chain recombines TRBV11-2 with TRBJ1-4, with TRBD1 matching over 7 bases. Germline assignment: CDR1 SGHAT and CDR2 FQNNGV. This CDR3 is built from 15 residues. Trimming cost V 5 bases and J 8 bases; bases outside gene matches: 11. This CDR3 reads CASSLLGGRGEKLFF. DNA of the CDR3: TGTGCCAGCAGCCTGCTAGGGGGCAGAGGAGAAAAACTGTTTTTT. Full variable domain (remainder filled in from reference TRBV11-2 and TRBJ1-4): EAGVAQSPRYKIIEKRQSVAFWCNPISGHATLYWYQQILGQGPKLLIQFQNNGVVDDSQLPKDRFSAERLKGVDSTLKIQPAKLEDSAVYLCASSLLGGRGEKLFFGSGTQLSVL.

J is TRBJ2-3 and V is TRBV9; 10 bases align to TRBD2. Losses at the gene ends were 0 bases for V and 5 bases for J; bases not matched to a gene: 12. Germline CDR1 reads SGDLS; CDR2 reads YYNGEE. This CDR3 region has 18 residues. CDR3 in amino acids: CASSVALASGRFGDTQYF. For the CDR3, the DNA is TGTGCCAGCAGCGTAGCTCTAGCTAGCGGGAGATTCGGAGATACGCAGTATTTT.

The sample holds one count of this clone. This sequence joins TRBV18 and TRBJ2-5; 9 bases are a match to TRBD2. The junction had 5 bases not matched to a gene; V was cut back by 1 base and J by 2 bases. Per the germline V gene, CDR1 is KGHSH and CDR2 is LQKENI. The CDR3 sequence is 16 residues long. In nucleotides, the CDR3 is TGTGCCAGCTCACCACTGGCGGGAGGGCTTCAAGAGACCCAGTACTTC. Protein sequence: CASSPLAGGLQETQYF.

The V and J genes are TRBV7-2 and TRBJ2-7; 8 bases fit TRBD1. CDR1 is SGHTA and CDR2 is FQGNSA in the germline V gene. CDR3 length: 14 residues. J lost 4 bases, V lost 3 bases, and 5 bases had no gene match. This chain's CDR3 is CASSFGTGEYEQYF. Written as DNA, the CDR3 is TGTGCCAGCAGCTTCGGGACAGGAGAGTACGAGCAGTACTTC.

The genes are TRBV28 and TRBJ1-1; D call uncertain. The CDR3 totals 16 residues. In germline, CDR1 is MDHEN, CDR2 SYDVKM. V was cut by 4 bases and J by 1 base, with 16 bases left in between. CDR3 loop: CASSSILVTRNTEAFF. The CDR3 nucleotides are TGTGCCAGCAGTTCCATACTAGTGACAAGGAACACTGAAGCTTTCTTT.

The CDR3 loop is CASSHGLAGDYSGANVLTF. The CDR3 DNA sequence: TGTGCCAGCAGCCATGGACTAGCGGGGGATTACTCTGGGGCCAACGTCCTGACTTTC. This rearrangement joins TRBV9 to TRBJ2-6, with 13 positions matching TRBD2. The CDR3 extends over 19 amino acids. V gave up 4 bases and J gave up 0 bases; unmatched junction bases: 7. CDR1 is SGDLS and CDR2 is YYNGEE in the germline V gene.

This chain joins TRBV6-4 and TRBJ2-1; possibly TRBD2 for D (5 bases). The CDR3 contains 13 residues. V lost 3 bases, J lost 10 bases, and 13 bases lay in between. Germline-derived CDR1 and CDR2 are MRHNA and SNTAGT. CDR3 DNA sequence: TGTGCCAGCAGTGAAGATGCCTCGGGGGAGCAGTTCTTC. This gives the protein CASSEDASGEQFF.